The clone carrying this T cell receptor beta chain was picked up a small number of times. Its target is unknown. The entry originates in a study of T cells after yellow fever vaccination. Between the trimmed V and J ends, which lost 6 bases and 0 bases, there was a span of 9 bases. The CDR3 length is 13 residues. The germline gives CDR1 SGHTA, CDR2 FQGNSA. Study-wide findings and caveats: Primary-vaccination clones mostly resurfaced post-booster (96% CD4, approximately 87% CD8). Overall, a small share of clonotypes was seen in both CD4 and CD8 compartments. Though weaker, the secondary response peaked faster, on day 5 versus 15.

TCRdb called the 5' RACE reads again in MiXCR, with one record for every CDR3 protein. The data show 400,000 or so distinct CDR3 sequences, around 19% seen once. J is TRBJ2-7 and V is TRBV7-2, with D unclear. Sequences were derived from PBMCs, sampled before the yellow fever booster vaccination. The clonotype comes from a man aged 18 to 29 who received the YFV17D yellow fever vaccine. CDR3 loop: CASSLTPSYEQYF. For the CDR3, the DNA is TGTGCCAGCAGTTTGACACCCTCCTACGAGCAGTACTTC.